This T cell receptor beta chain was identified in a study of blood T cell repertoires in COVID-19 (dated by TCRdb to 2018 to 2020). About the study as a whole: Samples covering the acute and convalescent phases of COVID-19 were provided by collaborators in the United States, Italy and Spain. The prospective study material was composed of cDNA or gDNA derived from T cells, B-cell-depleted T cells, or PBMCs. Subjects who had been exposed to COVID-19, were actively infected with it, or had recovered from it provided the deeply sampled blood TCRbeta repertoires that made up the dataset. The repertoires were made available in a free public database intended to serve as a resource for research on the immune response to SARS-CoV-2. The samples were drawn from the first 160 participants of the ongoing ImmuneRACE study and from over 950 subjects provided by 6 global collaborators. The sample metadata nearly always contained a de-identified subject ID, COVID-19 status, age in years and sex. Where HLA class I and class II types were available, the types were taken from metadata supplied by the sample provider, not from assay-based typing.

Overall study outcomes, separate from this receptor: How much clinical and demographic metadata was included differed by source and by participant, and the metadata was provided uncurated.

In its sample, this clone was seen once. Its cognate antigen has yet to be identified. There are no base qualities to consult, and no much larger clone falls within one base. From a lookup of the germline V gene, CDR1 and CDR2 are SGHRS and YFSETQ. Cut back by 3 bases and 4 bases, the V and J ends lie 10 bases apart. The CDR3 contains 13 residues, cysteine and phenylalanine counted. Only the CDR3 portion is preserved as DNA: 39 bases, with reading frame beginning at the first base. One collaborating source in Seattle enrolled patients while the patients were actively infected and followed the patients over time throughout the course of disease. Each collaborating institution followed its own protocols to collect whole blood in K2EDTA tubes. For TCRbeta analysis, collaborators shipped samples in one of three forms: frozen whole blood, isolated PBMCs, or DNA extracted from either of those sample types.

TCRbeta CDR3 regions were amplified from genomic DNA using the immunoSEQ Assay, a bias-controlled multiplex PCR. The original pipeline was this. Nucleated cell counts per sample were estimated from amplification of reference gene primers within the assay. To quantify the absolute abundance of each unique TCRbeta CDR3 rearrangement, sequence reads were collapsed and filtered. For each sample, productive Simpson clonality was calculated by taking the square root of Simpson's diversity index across productive rearrangements. TCRdb re-hosts the immuneACCESS table, in-frame sequences only. Its copies lack some clones; in the studies checked, an unresolved V gene accounts for under half of them, and the cause for the rest is not known. V, J and clone size are those of that table, while D and trimming were read from the DNA. In all, the sample holds roughly 180,000 clones, and 85% of those were seen once. The top ten hold about 5.6% of the sample.

The chain is made from TRBV5-1 and TRBJ1-1, with no confident D gene call. This TCR derives from a woman between 45 and 60 years old with COVID-19, enrolled during active disease. Material: peripheral blood. The nucleotide sequence is TGCGCCAGCAGCTGGTCGGAGGCCACTGAAGCTTTCTTT. It translates to CASSWSEATEAFF.